The rows below give T cell receptor beta chains drawn from one sample of a study of blood T cell repertoires in COVID-19. The assay was immunoSEQ multiplex PCR, and TCRdb's table has in-frame clones only and misses some. Altogether tens of thousands of clones are present, 82% being singletons, with the ten largest covering around 4.1%. The sequencing input was peripheral blood. These receptor sequences come from an older woman with acute or convalescent COVID-19. CDR3s include the opening cysteine and the closing phenylalanine or tryptophan. The D gene is left open where the match is weak. Rows give clone size only sometimes, using once, few, many, or a class for an expanded clone.

-	TRBJ1-1	-	TRBV29-1	CSVEDSREAFF	TGCAGCGTTGAAGATTCTCGGGAAGCTTTCTTT
-	TRBJ1-6	-	TRBV2	CASSEGGRGGPYSPLHF	TGTGCCAGCAGTGAAGGGGGTAGGGGGGGACCTTATTCACCCCTCCACTTT
TRBD2	TRBJ2-5	few	TRBV5-1	CASSLAAGEKTQYF	TGCGCCAGCAGCTTGGCGGCGGGAGAGAAGACCCAGTACTTC
TRBD1	TRBJ1-3	-	TRBV19	CASSRTGGGGNTIYF	TGTGCCAGTAGCCGGACAGGGGGAGGTGGAAACACCATATATTTT
-	TRBJ2-7	-	TRBV30	CAWSADSSYEQYF	TGTGCCTGGAGTGCCGACAGCTCCTACGAGCAGTACTTC
-	TRBJ2-3	-	TRBV4-2	CASSQDFLTDTQYF	TGTGCCAGCAGCCAAGATTTCCTCACAGATACGCAGTATTTT
-	TRBJ2-7	few	TRBV28	CASSLSGIPYEQYF	TGTGCCAGCAGTTTATCAGGGATTCCCTACGAGCAGTACTTC
-	TRBJ1-3	-	TRBV7-9	CASRADTGNTIYF	TGTGCCAGCAGGGCAGATACTGGAAACACCATATATTTT
TRBD1	TRBJ1-1	-	TRBV5-1	CASSLAGQGPYAEAFF	TGCGCCAGCAGCTTGGCCGGACAGGGCCCGTACGCTGAAGCTTTCTTT
-	TRBJ1-2	few	TRBV5-4	CASRLERSVNYGYTF	TGTGCCAGCAGATTAGAGCGGAGTGTTAACTATGGCTACACCTTC
-	TRBJ1-2	few	TRBV20-1	CSARPSYGYTF	TGCAGTGCTAGACCTAGTTATGGCTACACCTTC
-	TRBJ1-4	-	TRBV7-2	CASSRQRSEKLFF	TGTGCCAGCAGCCGTCAGCGCTCCGAAAAACTGTTTTTT
-	TRBJ1-3	-	TRBV6-5	CASSYEGVSGNTIYF	TGTGCCAGCAGTTACGAGGGGGTCTCTGGAAACACCATATATTTT
TRBD1	TRBJ1-1	-	TRBV19	CASSMPQTGGLAEAFF	TGTGCCAGTAGTATGCCCCAGACAGGGGGCCTAGCTGAAGCTTTCTTT
-	TRBJ1-1	-	TRBV2	CASSRNHLGGGTEAFF	TGTGCCAGCAGCCGCAATCATTTAGGCGGGGGGACTGAAGCTTTCTTT
-	TRBJ1-1	-	TRBV19	CASSFQANTEAFF	TGTGCCAGTAGTTTTCAAGCGAACACTGAAGCTTTCTTT
-	TRBJ2-3	-	TRBV25-1	CASSDTASVTDTQYF	TGTGCCAGCAGTGATACCGCGAGCGTCACAGATACGCAGTATTTT
-	TRBJ2-5	-	TRBV5-1	CASSLVSGYQETQYF	TGCGCCAGCAGCTTGGTATCGGGGTACCAAGAGACCCAGTACTTC
TRBD1	TRBJ2-3	-	TRBV19	CASSIATGGPDTQYF	TGTGCCAGTAGTATAGCGACAGGGGGCCCCGATACGCAGTATTTT
TRBD1	TRBJ1-1	-	TRBV9	CASSAGQGTSTEAFF	TGTGCCAGCAGCGCGGGACAGGGAACGAGCACTGAAGCTTTCTTT